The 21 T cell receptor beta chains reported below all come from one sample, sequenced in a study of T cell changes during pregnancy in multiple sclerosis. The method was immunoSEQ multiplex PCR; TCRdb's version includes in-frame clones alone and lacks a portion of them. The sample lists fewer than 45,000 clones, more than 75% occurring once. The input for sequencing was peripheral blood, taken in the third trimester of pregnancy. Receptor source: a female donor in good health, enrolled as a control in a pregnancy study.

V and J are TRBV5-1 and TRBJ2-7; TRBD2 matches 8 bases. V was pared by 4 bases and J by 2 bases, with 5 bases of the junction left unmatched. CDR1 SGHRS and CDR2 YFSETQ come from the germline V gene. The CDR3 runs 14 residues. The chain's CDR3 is CASSEGAGAYEQYF. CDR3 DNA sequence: TGCGCCAGCAGCGAAGGAGCGGGAGCCTACGAGCAGTACTTC. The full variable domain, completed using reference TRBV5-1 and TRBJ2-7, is KAGVTQTPRYLIKTRGQQVTLSCSPISGHRSVSWYQQTPGQGLQFLFEYFSETQRNKGNFPGRFSGRQFSNSRSEMNVSTLELGDSALYLCASSEGAGAYEQYFGPGTRLTVT.

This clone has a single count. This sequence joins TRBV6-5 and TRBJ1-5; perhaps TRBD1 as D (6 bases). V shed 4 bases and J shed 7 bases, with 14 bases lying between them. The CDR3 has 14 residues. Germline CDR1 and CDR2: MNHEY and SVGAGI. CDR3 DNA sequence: TGTGCCAGCAGTTCAGCAGGGGATTTCCAGCCCCAGCATTTT. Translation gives CASSSAGDFQPQHF.

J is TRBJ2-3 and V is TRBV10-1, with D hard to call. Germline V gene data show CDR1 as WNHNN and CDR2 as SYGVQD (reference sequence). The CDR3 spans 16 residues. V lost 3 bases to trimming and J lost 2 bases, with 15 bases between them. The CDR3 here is CASSDIRGFTTDTQYF. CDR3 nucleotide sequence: TGCGCCAGCAGTGACATTCGCGGATTCACCACAGATACGCAGTATTTT.

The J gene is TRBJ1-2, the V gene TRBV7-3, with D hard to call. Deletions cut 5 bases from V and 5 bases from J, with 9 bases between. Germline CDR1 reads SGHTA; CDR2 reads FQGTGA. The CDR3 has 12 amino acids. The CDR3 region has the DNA TGTGCCAGCAGCGAAACAGAGTATGGCTACACCTTC. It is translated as CASSETEYGYTF.

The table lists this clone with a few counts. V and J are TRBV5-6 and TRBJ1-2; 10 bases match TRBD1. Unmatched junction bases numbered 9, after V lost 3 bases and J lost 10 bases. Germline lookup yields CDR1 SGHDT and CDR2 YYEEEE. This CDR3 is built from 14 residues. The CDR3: CASSSLDRGEDYTF. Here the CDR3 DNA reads TGTGCCAGCAGCTCATTGGACAGGGGGGAGGACTACACCTTC.

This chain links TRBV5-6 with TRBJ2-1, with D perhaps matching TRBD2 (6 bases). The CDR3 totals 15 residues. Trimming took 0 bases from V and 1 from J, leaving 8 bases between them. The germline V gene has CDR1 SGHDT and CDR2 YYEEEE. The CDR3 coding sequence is TGTGCCAGCAGCTTGGTGGCGGGGTCCTACAATGAGCAGTTCTTC. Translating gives CASSLVAGSYNEQFF. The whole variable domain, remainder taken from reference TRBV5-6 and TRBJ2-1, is DAGVTQSPTHLIKTRGQQVTLRCSPKSGHDTVSWYQQALGQGPQFIFQYYEEEERQRGNFPDRFSGHQFPNYSSELNVNALLLGDSALYLCASSLVAGSYNEQFFGPGTRLTVL.

Written as DNA, the CDR3 is TGCAGCGTTCGAAGACAGGGCCTCTCCTACGAGCAGTACTTC. Translated, it gives CSVRRQGLSYEQYF. The rearrangement uses TRBV29-1 and TRBJ2-7, with 7 positions matching TRBD1. CDR3 length: 14 amino acids. J gave up 0 bases and V 5 bases, and 7 bases lay outside the gene matches. Germline V lookup: CDR1 SQVTM, CDR2 ANQGSEA.

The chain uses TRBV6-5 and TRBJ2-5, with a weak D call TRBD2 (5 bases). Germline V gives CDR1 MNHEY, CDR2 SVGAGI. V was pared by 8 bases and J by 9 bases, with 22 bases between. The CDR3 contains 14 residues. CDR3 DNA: TGTGCCAGCTGGCGGTCTCGGGATCTTGGGGCCCAGTACTTC. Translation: CASWRSRDLGAQYF.

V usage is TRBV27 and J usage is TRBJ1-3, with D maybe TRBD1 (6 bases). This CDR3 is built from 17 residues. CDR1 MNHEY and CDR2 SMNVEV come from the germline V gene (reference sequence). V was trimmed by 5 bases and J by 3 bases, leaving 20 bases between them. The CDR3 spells CASSRTIGGQGGNTIYF. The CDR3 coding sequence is TGTGCCAGCAGTCGAACTATAGGGGGTCAAGGTGGAAACACCATATATTTT.

In DNA, the CDR3 is TGTGCCAGCAGCGTCGCGGGGGGAAGGTCTAGGGAGCTGTTTTTT. Encoded protein: CASSVAGGRSRELFF. The gene calls are TRBV9 and TRBJ2-2, with 8 positions matching TRBD2. CDR3 length: 15 residues. CDR1 and CDR2 (germline): SGDLS, YYNGEE. V gave up 2 bases and J gave up 9 bases; unmatched junction bases: 9. The complete variable domain, with remaining parts taken from reference TRBV9 and TRBJ2-2, reads DSGVTQTPKHLITATGQRVTLRCSPRSGDLSVYWYQQSLDQGLQFLIQYYNGEERAKGNILERFSAQQFPDLHSELNLSSLELGDSALYFCASSVAGGRSRELFFGEGSRLTVL.

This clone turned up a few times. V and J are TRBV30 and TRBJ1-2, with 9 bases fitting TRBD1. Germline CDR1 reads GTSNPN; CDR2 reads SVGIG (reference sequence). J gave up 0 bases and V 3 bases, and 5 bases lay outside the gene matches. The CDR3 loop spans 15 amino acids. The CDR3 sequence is CAWSLDRGANYGYTF. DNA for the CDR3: TGTGCCTGGAGCCTGGACAGGGGAGCTAACTATGGCTACACCTTC.

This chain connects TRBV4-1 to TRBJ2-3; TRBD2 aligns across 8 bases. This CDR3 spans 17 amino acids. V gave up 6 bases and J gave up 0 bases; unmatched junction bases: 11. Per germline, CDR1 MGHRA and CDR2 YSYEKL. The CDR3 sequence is CASRGLSGGGSTDTQYF. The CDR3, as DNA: TGCGCCAGCAGGGGTTTATCGGGCGGGGGGAGCACAGATACGCAGTATTTT.

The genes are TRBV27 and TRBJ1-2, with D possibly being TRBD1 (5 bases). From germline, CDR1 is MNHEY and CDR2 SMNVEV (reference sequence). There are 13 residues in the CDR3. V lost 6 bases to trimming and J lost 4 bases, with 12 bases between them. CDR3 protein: CASSPPGGYGYTF. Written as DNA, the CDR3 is TGTGCCAGCAGCCCTCCGGGGGGCTATGGCTACACCTTC.

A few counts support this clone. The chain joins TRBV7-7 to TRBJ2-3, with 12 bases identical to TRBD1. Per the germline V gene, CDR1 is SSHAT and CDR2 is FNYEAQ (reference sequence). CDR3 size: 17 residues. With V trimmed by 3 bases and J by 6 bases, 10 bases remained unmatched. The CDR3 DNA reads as TGTGCCAGCAGCTTTGGGACAGGGGGCCGCCCTCAGGATACGCAGTATTTT. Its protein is CASSFGTGGRPQDTQYF.

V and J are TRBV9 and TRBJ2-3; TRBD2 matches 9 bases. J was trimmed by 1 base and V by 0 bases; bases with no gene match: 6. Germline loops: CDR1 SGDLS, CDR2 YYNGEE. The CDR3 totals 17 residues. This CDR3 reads CASSVATGGRGTDTQYF. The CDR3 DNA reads TGTGCCAGCAGCGTAGCTACGGGCGGGAGGGGCACAGATACGCAGTATTTT.

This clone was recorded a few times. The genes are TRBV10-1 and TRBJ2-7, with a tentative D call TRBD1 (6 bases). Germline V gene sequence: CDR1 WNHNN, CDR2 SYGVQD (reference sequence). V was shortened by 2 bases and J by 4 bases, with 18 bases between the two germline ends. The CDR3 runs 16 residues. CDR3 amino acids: CASSETGNLRVYEQYF. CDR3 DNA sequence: TGCGCCAGCAGTGAGACAGGGAATTTGCGCGTGTACGAGCAGTACTTC.

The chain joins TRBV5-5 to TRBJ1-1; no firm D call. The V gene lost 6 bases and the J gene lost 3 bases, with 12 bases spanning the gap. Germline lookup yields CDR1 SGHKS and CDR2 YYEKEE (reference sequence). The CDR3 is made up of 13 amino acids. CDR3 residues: CASTGNGHTEAFF. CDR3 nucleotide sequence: TGTGCCAGCACAGGAAACGGTCACACTGAAGCTTTCTTT.

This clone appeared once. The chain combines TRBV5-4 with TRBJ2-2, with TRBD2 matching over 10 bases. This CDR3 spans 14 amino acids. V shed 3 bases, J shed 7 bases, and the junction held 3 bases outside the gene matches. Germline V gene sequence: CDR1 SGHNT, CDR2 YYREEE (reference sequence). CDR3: CASSSGLANGELFF. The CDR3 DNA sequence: TGTGCCAGCAGCTCGGGACTAGCGAACGGGGAGCTGTTTTTT.

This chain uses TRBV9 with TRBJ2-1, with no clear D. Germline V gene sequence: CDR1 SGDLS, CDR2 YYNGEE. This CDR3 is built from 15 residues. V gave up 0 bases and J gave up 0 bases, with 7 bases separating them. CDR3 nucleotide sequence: TGTGCCAGCAGCGTAGATTCGAGCTCCTACAATGAGCAGTTCTTC. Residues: CASSVDSSSYNEQFF.

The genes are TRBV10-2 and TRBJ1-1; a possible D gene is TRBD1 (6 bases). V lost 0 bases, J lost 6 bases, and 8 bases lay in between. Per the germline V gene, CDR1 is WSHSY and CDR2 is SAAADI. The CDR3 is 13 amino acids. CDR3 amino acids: CASSESRGSEAFF. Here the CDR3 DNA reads TGCGCCAGCAGTGAGTCCAGGGGCTCTGAAGCTTTCTTT.

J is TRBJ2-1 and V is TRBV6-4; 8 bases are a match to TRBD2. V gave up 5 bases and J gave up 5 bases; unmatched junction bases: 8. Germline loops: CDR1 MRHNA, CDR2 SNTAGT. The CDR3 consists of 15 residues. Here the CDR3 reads CASSPGSSGNNEQFF. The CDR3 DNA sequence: TGTGCCAGCAGTCCGGGCAGTAGCGGGAACAATGAGCAGTTCTTC.